What follows are 21 T cell receptor beta chains derived from one specimen sequenced in a study of blood T cell repertoires in COVID-19. Some clones are missing from TCRdb's copy, which holds only in-frame ones; the method was immunoSEQ multiplex PCR. Of about 200,000 clones in the sample, 80% to 90% are singletons; the top ten hold more than 5.5%. Specimen: peripheral blood. These receptors all come from a man at least 80 years old with acute or convalescent COVID-19.

The J gene is TRBJ2-7, the V gene TRBV6-4, with a possible D match to TRBD1 (5 bases). The V and J ends lost 1 base and 13 bases respectively, with 11 bases between them. Germline CDR1 and CDR2: MRHNA and SNTAGT. There are 11 residues in the CDR3. As DNA, the CDR3 is TGTGCCAGCAGTGACTACGCCAGGGAATACGTC. Protein product: CASSDYAREYV.

The chain employs TRBV4-2 and TRBJ2-7; TRBD1 matches at 7 bases. Trimming cost V 0 bases and J 6 bases; bases outside gene matches: 8. CDR3 length equals 15 residues. Looked up from germline, CDR1 is LGHNA and CDR2 is YNFKEQ. DNA of the CDR3: TGTGCCAGCAGCCAAGATAGGCAGGGGGTTGGCGAGCAGTACTTC. This codes for CASSQDRQGVGEQYF.

This clone was picked up a small number of times. The chain is built from TRBV7-9 and TRBJ1-1; a possible D gene is TRBD1 (6 bases). The CDR3 consists of 14 residues. Trimming shortened V by 3 bases and J by 1 base, and 9 bases separated the two germline ends. Germline CDR1 SEHNR, CDR2 FQNEAQ (reference sequence). DNA for the CDR3: TGTGCCAGCAGCTTCGTGGACAGGAACACTGAAGCTTTCTTT. Encoded protein: CASSFVDRNTEAFF.

The rearrangement uses TRBV6-5 and TRBJ2-1; 8 bases map to TRBD1. The V gene's germline CDR1 is MNHEY and CDR2 SVGAGI. CDR3 length: 12 amino acids. The V gene end was trimmed by 6 bases and the J gene end by 15 bases; junction bases not matched to a gene: 10. The CDR3 is CASRTGVLAWFF. CDR3 nucleotides: TGTGCCAGCAGGACAGGGGTGCTAGCTTGGTTCTTC.

The count of this clone is one. The rearrangement joins TRBV6-1 to TRBJ1-1, with D unresolved. Trimming removed 0 bases at V and 3 bases at J, with 11 bases between. The CDR3 totals 15 residues. CDR1 and CDR2 (germline): MNHNS, SASEGT. CDR3 DNA sequence: TGTGCCAGCAGTGAAGCACGGGTGTCGGACACTGAAGCTTTCTTT. Protein sequence: CASSEARVSDTEAFF.

Here the CDR3 reads CASSFGQAYEQYF. The CDR3 DNA reads TGCGCCAGCAGTTTCGGACAGGCCTACGAGCAGTACTTC. The chain is built from TRBV10-1 and TRBJ2-7; 7 bases fit TRBD1. This CDR3 is 13 amino acids long. Germline values: CDR1 WNHNN, CDR2 SYGVQD (reference sequence). The V and J ends lost 5 bases and 2 bases, in that order; junction bases with no gene match: 3.

This chain links TRBV29-1 with TRBJ2-1; D possibly corresponds to TRBD2 (7 bases). CDR3 size: 14 residues. V gave up 1 base and J gave up 2 bases, with 9 bases separating them. Germline CDR1 reads SQVTM; CDR2 reads ANQGSEA. DNA for the CDR3: TGCAGCGTTGAAGGGGAGGGGGCCTACAATGAGCAGTTCTTC. This encodes CSVEGEGAYNEQFF.

This chain joins TRBV10-1 and TRBJ1-4; 7 bases line up with TRBD1. J gave up 0 bases and V 2 bases, and 3 bases lay outside the gene matches. The CDR3 is 16 amino acids. CDR1 is WNHNN, CDR2 SYGVQD, per germline (reference sequence). DNA for the CDR3: TGCGCCAGCAGTGAGACTGGACAGGCAACTAATGAAAAACTGTTTTTT. This translates into CASSETGQATNEKLFF.

J is TRBJ2-3 and V is TRBV7-3; D possibly corresponds to TRBD2 (6 bases). Trimming removed 4 bases at V and 5 bases at J, with 10 bases between. This CDR3 is 13 amino acids long. CDR1 is SGHTA, CDR2 FQGTGA, per germline. The CDR3 DNA reads TGTGCCAGCAGCTCCGGGGGAGGAGATACGCAGTATTTT. This gives the protein CASSSGGGDTQYF.

This sequence joins TRBV9 and TRBJ1-2, with D hard to call. Deletions cut 3 bases from V and 5 bases from J, with 8 bases between. Germline-derived CDR1 and CDR2 are SGDLS and YYNGEE. The CDR3 has 12 amino acids. CDR3 loop: CASSGQKYGYTF. The DNA for the CDR3 is TGTGCCAGCAGCGGGCAAAAATATGGCTACACCTTC.

Sample share makes this clone medium-sized. This chain connects TRBV12-5 to TRBJ1-5, with D hard to call. Between the trimmed V and J ends, which lost 6 bases and 2 bases, there was a span of 14 bases. Germline V gene lookup returns CDR1 LGHNT and CDR2 FRNRAP. The CDR3 covers 15 residues. The CDR3 reads CASGLWGEGNQPQHF. The CDR3 DNA reads as TGTGCTAGTGGCTTGTGGGGAGAGGGCAATCAGCCCCAGCATTTT.

J is TRBJ2-2 and V is TRBV28; 9 bases are shared with TRBD1. Germline trimming cut 3 bases from V and 6 bases from J; bases unmatched to any gene: 2. CDR1 is MDHEN, CDR2 SYDVKM, per germline. This CDR3 is built from 14 residues. Here the CDR3 DNA reads TGTGCCAGCAGTTTGAGACAGGGGGCCGGGGAGCTGTTTTTT. Translation: CASSLRQGAGELFF.

This chain links TRBV18 with TRBJ1-2, with TRBD1 matching over 9 bases. The trim removed 5 bases at V and 3 bases at J, leaving 1 base unmatched. The V gene's germline CDR1 is KGHSH and CDR2 LQKENI. The CDR3 length is 13 residues. CDR3 coding DNA: TGTGCCAGCTCAGACAGGGGGGACTATGGCTACACCTTC. The encoded protein is CASSDRGDYGYTF.

To note about this clone: One end of the junction fails to match germline, which may point to a read error. This chain joins TRBV11-2 and TRBJ2-1; 10 nucleotides align to TRBD2. CDR3 length equals 15 residues. CDR1 SGHAT and CDR2 FQNNGV come from the germline V gene. The CDR3 bases are TGTGCCAGCGGCTTAGCGGGAGGCCGGGACAATGAGCAGTTCTTC. Its protein is CASGLAGGRDNEQFF.

The rearrangement uses TRBV30 and TRBJ1-4, with D uncertain. This CDR3 spans 14 amino acids. The V and J ends lost 1 base and 4 bases respectively, with 10 bases between them. CDR1 and CDR2 from the germline V gene are GTSNPN and SVGIG (reference sequence). CDR3 loop: CAWSDRRVNEKLFF. The CDR3 region has the DNA TGTGCCTGGAGTGACCGACGGGTTAATGAAAAACTGTTTTTT.

J is TRBJ1-5 and V is TRBV11-3, with 8 bases matching TRBD1. This CDR3 has 15 residues. V shed 0 bases, J shed 5 bases, and the junction held 3 bases outside the gene matches. Per the germline V gene, CDR1 is SGHNT and CDR2 is YENEEA. CDR3 nucleotides: TGTGCCAGCAGCTTAGATCAGGGACAGGATCAGCCCCAGCATTTT. Its protein is CASSLDQGQDQPQHF.

This rearrangement joins TRBV7-9 to TRBJ1-3; D unresolved. CDR1 is SEHNR and CDR2 is FQNEAQ in the germline V gene (reference sequence). The V and J ends lost 1 base and 0 bases respectively, with 10 bases between them. CDR3 length: 16 residues. CDR3 protein: CASSLVARSSGNTIYF. As DNA, the CDR3 is TGTGCCAGCAGCTTAGTCGCACGTAGCTCTGGAAACACCATATATTTT.

V is TRBV28 and J is TRBJ2-7; D is perhaps TRBD2 (6 bases). Looked up from germline, CDR1 is MDHEN and CDR2 is SYDVKM. V gave up 2 bases and J gave up 2 bases, with 10 bases separating them. This CDR3 contains 14 residues. CDR3: CASSLGRGPYEQYF. In nucleotides, the CDR3 is TGTGCCAGCAGTTTAGGGCGGGGACCCTACGAGCAGTACTTC.

CDR3 in DNA: TGTGCCAGCAGCCAAGCCCGACTCTTCCTCAATGAGCAGTTCTTC. It codes for CASSQARLFLNEQFF. This rearrangement joins TRBV14 to TRBJ2-1; D not certain. Germline-derived CDR1 and CDR2 are SGHDN and FVKESK. With 1 base removed from V and 6 bases from J, the gap between germline ends came to 13 bases. This CDR3 region has 15 residues.

V usage is TRBV7-9 and J usage is TRBJ2-2; tentative D call: TRBD2 (6 bases). Germline CDR1 and CDR2: SEHNR and FQNEAQ (reference sequence). V shed 2 bases and J shed 7 bases, with 8 bases lying between them. The CDR3 length is 13 residues. The DNA for the CDR3 is TGTGCCAGCAGCTTAACGGGGGACGGGGAGCTGTTTTTT. Amino acid sequence: CASSLTGDGELFF.

The chain joins TRBV14 to TRBJ2-5; 8 positions agree with TRBD2. CDR3 length: 16 amino acids. The J segment lost 5 bases and the V segment lost 0 bases, leaving 8 bases of the junction unmatched. Per germline, CDR1 SGHDN and CDR2 FVKESK. In DNA, the CDR3 is TGTGCCAGCAGCCAAGACCCAGCGGGGGCTCGGGAGACCCAGTACTTC. This encodes CASSQDPAGARETQYF.